Here is one T cell receptor (beta chain) with its context. Those enrolled in Seattle joined during active infection and were followed longitudinally afterward. Original data processing: Amplification with reference gene primers provided the estimates of nucleated cell counts. The method was immunoSEQ multiplex PCR; TCRdb's version includes in-frame clones alone and lacks a portion of them. That table furnishes V, J and clone size, whereas the DNA furnished D and trimming. The data hold 100,000 to 150,000 clones, with about 89% observed a single time. These data belong to a study of blood T cell repertoires in COVID-19. Germline V gene sequence: CDR1 SGHAT, CDR2 FQNNGV. CDR3 length: 13 amino acids. Trimming stripped 0 bases from V and 8 bases from J, with 10 bases between.

Source material: peripheral blood. The source of this sequence is a woman aged 70-85 years with COVID-19, enrolled during active disease. This sequence joins TRBV11-2 and TRBJ1-1, with TRBD1 as a possible D gene (5 bases). CDR3 protein: CASSLDRDWEAFF. The CDR3 nucleotides are TGTGCCAGCAGCTTAGATAGGGACTGGGAAGCTTTCTTT.